This T cell receptor beta chain was obtained from a study of blood T cell repertoires in COVID-19. Per the original methods: Cell counts per sample came from amplifying reference gene primers. TCRdb's table, derived via immunoSEQ multiplex PCR, lists solely in-frame clones and lacks some. That table gives V, J and clone size, and the DNA gave D and trimming. The sample comprises some 250,000 clones, 80% to 90% of which are singletons, and approximately 5.4% rests with the top ten. Germline V gene lookup returns CDR1 SGHTA and CDR2 FQGTGA. The CDR3 is 17 amino acids. The trim removed 5 bases at V and 3 bases at J, leaving 5 bases unmatched.

The material sequenced was peripheral blood. The rearrangement links TRBV7-3 to TRBJ2-2; 14 nucleotides agree with TRBD2. The TCR sequence derives from a man older than 75 with acute or convalescent COVID-19. The CDR3 bases are TGTGCCAGCAGCCCCGTGGGACTAGCGGGAGACACCGGGGAGCTGTTTTTT. Protein sequence: CASSPVGLAGDTGELFF.